This T cell receptor (beta chain) was retrieved from a study of T cells in Graves' hyperthyroidism and ophthalmopathy. Trimming removed 2 bases at V and 4 bases at J, with 8 bases between. Germline V CDR1 and CDR2: MNHEY, SVGEGT. The CDR3 runs to 13 residues. This clonotype was observed a few times. Fresh 10 ml peripheral blood yielded PBMCs. Amplification of TCR beta CDR3 regions used RNA as the template. When the TCR CDR3 underwent first-round RT-PCR, the HTBI primer set was used. TCRdb reprocessed the multiplex PCR reads via MiXCR and lists one record per CDR3 protein. The sample includes around 600,000 distinct CDR3 sequences, 13% to 15% of them seen just once.

The receptor's source is a woman aged 18 to 35 with Graves' ophthalmopathy. The sample taken for sequencing was blood. The chain combines TRBV6-2 or TRBV6-3 with TRBJ2-5; D is uncertain. CDR3 DNA: TGTGCCAGCAGTTACCCCGACCGAGAGACCCAGTACTTC. Its protein is CASSYPDRETQYF.